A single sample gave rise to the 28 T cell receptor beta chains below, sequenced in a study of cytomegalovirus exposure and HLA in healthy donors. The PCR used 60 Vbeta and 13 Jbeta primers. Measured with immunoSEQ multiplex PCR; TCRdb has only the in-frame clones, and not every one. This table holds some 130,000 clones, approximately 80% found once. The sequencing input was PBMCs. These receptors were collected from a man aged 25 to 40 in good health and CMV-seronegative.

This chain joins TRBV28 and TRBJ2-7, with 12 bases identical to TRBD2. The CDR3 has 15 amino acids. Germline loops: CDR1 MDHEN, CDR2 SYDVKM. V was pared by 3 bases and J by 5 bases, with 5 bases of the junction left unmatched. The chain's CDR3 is CASSFLAGGKNEQYF. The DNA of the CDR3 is TGTGCCAGCAGTTTTCTAGCGGGAGGGAAAAACGAGCAGTACTTC.

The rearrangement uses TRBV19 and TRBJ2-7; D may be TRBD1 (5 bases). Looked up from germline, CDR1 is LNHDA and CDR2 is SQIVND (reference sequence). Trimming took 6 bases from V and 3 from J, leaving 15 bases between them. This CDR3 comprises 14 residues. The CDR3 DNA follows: TGTGCCAGTAGCTACAGGCTGCTGGGCTACGAGCAGTACTTC. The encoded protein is CASSYRLLGYEQYF.

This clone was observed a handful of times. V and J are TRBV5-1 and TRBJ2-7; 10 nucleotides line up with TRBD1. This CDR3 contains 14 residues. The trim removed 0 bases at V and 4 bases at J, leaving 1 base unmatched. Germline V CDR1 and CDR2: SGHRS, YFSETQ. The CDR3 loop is CASSLEGQGYEQYF. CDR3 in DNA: TGCGCCAGCAGCTTGGAGGGACAGGGGTACGAGCAGTACTTC.

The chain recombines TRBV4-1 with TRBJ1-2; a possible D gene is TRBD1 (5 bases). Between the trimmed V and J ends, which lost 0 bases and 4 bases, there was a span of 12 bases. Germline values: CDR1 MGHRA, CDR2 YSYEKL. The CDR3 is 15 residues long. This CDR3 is CASSQDPGGSYGYTF. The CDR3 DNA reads TGCGCCAGCAGCCAAGATCCCGGGGGAAGCTATGGCTACACCTTC.

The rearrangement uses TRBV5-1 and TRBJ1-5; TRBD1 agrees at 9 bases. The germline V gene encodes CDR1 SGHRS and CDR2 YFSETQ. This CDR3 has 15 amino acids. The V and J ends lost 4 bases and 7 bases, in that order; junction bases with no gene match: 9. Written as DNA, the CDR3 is TGCGCCAGCAGCGAACTAACAGGGGGCGGACAGCCCCAGCATTTT. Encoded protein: CASSELTGGGQPQHF. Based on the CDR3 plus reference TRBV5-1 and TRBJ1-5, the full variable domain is KAGVTQTPRYLIKTRGQQVTLSCSPISGHRSVSWYQQTPGQGLQFLFEYFSETQRNKGNFPGRFSGRQFSNSRSEMNVSTLELGDSALYLCASSELTGGGQPQHFGDGTRLSIL.

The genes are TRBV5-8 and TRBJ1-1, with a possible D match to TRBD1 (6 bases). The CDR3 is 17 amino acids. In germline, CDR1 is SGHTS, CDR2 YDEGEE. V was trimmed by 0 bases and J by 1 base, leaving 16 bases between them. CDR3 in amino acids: CASSLAQGSDRNTEAFF. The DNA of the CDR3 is TGTGCCAGCAGCTTGGCACAGGGATCGGACCGGAACACTGAAGCTTTCTTT. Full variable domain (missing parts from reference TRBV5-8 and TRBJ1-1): EAGVTQSPTHLIKTRGQQATLRCSPISGHTSVYWYQQALGLGLQFLLWYDEGEERNRGNFPPRFSGRQFPNYSSELNVNALELEDSALYLCASSLAQGSDRNTEAFFGQGTRLTVV.

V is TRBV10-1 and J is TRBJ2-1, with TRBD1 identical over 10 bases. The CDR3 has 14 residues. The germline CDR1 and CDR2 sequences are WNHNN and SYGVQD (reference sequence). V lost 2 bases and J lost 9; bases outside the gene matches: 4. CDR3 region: CASSEPGQGPEQFF. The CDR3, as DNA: TGCGCCAGCAGTGAGCCGGGACAGGGGCCTGAGCAGTTCTTC.

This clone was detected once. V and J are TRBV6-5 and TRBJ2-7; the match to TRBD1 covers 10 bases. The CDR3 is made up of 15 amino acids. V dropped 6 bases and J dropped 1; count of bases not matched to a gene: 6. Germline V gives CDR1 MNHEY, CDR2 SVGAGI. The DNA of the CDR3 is TGTGCCAGCAGATCCTGGACAGGGGGGTCCTACGAGCAGTACTTC. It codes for CASRSWTGGSYEQYF.

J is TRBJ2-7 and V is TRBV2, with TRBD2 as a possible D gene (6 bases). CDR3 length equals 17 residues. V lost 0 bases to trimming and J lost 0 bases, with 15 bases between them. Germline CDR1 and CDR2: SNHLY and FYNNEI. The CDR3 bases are TGTGCCAGCAGTGAAGCGCTTGTGGGACTGGTCTCCTACGAGCAGTACTTC. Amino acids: CASSEALVGLVSYEQYF. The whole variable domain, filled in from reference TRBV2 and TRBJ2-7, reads EPEVTQTPSHQVTQMGQEVILRCVPISNHLYFYWYRQILGQKVEFLVSFYNNEISEKSEIFDDQFSVERPDGSNFTLKIRSTKLEDSAMYFCASSEALVGLVSYEQYFGPGTRLTVT.

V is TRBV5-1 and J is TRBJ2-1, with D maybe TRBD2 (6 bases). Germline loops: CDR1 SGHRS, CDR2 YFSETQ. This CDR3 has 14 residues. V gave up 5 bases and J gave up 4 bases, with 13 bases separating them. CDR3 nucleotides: TGCGCCAGCAGTGGAAGCGGGCAATACAATGAGCAGTTCTTC. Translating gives CASSGSGQYNEQFF. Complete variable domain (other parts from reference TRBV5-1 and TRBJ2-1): KAGVTQTPRYLIKTRGQQVTLSCSPISGHRSVSWYQQTPGQGLQFLFEYFSETQRNKGNFPGRFSGRQFSNSRSEMNVSTLELGDSALYLCASSGSGQYNEQFFGPGTRLTVL.

CDR3 amino acids: CASSVGQSQETQYF. The CDR3 coding sequence is TGTGCCAGCAGCGTAGGCCAGTCACAAGAGACCCAGTACTTC. This sequence joins TRBV9 and TRBJ2-5; D is unclear. Trimming removed 0 bases from V and 2 bases from J, with 8 bases in between. This CDR3 is built from 14 residues. From germline, CDR1 is SGDLS and CDR2 YYNGEE.

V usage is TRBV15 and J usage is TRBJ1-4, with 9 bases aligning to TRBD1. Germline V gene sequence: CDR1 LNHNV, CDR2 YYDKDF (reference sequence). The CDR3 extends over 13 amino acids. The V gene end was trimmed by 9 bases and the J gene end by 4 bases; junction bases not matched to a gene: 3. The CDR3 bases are TGTGCCACAGGACAGGGGCTTAATGAAAAACTGTTTTTT. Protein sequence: CATGQGLNEKLFF.

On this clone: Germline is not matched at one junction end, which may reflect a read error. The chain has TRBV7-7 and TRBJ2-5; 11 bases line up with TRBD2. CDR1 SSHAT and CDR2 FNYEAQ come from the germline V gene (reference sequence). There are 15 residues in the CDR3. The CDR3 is CASSLGLAGGETQYF. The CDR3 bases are TGTGCTAGCAGCTTAGGGCTAGCGGGAGGTGAGACCCAGTACTTC.

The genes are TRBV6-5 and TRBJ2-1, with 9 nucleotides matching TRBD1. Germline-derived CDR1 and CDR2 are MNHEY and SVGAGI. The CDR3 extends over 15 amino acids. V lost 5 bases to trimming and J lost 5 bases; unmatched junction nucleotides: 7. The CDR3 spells CASSRGQGHNNEQFF. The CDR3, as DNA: TGTGCCAGCAGTCGAGGACAGGGGCACAACAATGAGCAGTTCTTC.

The CDR3 protein is CASTRATSGINEQYF. The CDR3 bases are TGTGCCAGCACCCGAGCGACTAGCGGGATCAACGAGCAGTACTTC. The V gene is TRBV2, the J gene TRBJ2-7; 11 nucleotides align to TRBD2. Losses at the gene ends were 7 bases for V and 5 bases for J; bases not matched to a gene: 10. CDR3 length: 15 amino acids. Germline loops: CDR1 SNHLY, CDR2 FYNNEI.

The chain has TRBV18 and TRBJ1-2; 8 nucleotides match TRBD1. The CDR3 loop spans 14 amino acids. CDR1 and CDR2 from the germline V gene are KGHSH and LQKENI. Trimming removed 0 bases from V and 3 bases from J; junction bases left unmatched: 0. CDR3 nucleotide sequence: TGTGCCAGCTCACCACCGGACAGGGACTATGGCTACACCTTC. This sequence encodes CASSPPDRDYGYTF.

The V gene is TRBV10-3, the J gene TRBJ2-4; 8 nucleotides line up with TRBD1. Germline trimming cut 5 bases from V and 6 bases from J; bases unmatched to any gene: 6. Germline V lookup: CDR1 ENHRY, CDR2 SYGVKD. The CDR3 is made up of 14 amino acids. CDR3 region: CAISSGQGPNIQYF. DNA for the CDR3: TGTGCCATCAGTTCCGGACAGGGACCAAACATTCAGTACTTC.

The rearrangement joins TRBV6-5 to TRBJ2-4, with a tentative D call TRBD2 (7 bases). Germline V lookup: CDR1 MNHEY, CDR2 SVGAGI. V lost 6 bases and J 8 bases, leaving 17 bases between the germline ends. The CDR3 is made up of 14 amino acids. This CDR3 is CASRVGGNRDIQYF. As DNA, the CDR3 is TGTGCCAGCAGAGTGGGGGGGAACAGGGACATTCAGTACTTC.

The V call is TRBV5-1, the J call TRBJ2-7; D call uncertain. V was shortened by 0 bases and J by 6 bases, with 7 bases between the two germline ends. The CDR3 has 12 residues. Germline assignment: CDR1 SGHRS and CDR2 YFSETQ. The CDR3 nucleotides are TGCGCCAGCAGCTTGGTTCATAGCGAGCAGTACTTC. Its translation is CASSLVHSEQYF.

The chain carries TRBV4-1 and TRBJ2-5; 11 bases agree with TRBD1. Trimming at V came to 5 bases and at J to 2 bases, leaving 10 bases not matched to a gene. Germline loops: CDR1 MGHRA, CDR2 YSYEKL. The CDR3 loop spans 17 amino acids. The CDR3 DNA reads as TGCGCCAGCAGCTTTGGACAGGGGGCGGAGGGGCAAGAGACCCAGTACTTC. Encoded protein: CASSFGQGAEGQETQYF.

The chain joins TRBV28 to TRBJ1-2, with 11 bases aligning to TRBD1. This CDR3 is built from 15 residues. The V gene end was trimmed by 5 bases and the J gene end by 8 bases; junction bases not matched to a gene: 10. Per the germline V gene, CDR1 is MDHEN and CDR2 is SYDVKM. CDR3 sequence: CASSPSWDRGIGYTF. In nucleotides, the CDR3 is TGTGCCAGCAGTCCCTCGTGGGACAGGGGGATCGGCTACACCTTC.

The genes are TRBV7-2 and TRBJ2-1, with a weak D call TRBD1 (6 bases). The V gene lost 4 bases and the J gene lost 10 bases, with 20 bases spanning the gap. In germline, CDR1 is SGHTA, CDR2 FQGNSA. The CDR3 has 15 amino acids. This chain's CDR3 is CASSSTYRDRGEQFF. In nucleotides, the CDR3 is TGTGCCAGCAGCTCGACCTACAGGGACCGCGGGGAGCAGTTCTTC.

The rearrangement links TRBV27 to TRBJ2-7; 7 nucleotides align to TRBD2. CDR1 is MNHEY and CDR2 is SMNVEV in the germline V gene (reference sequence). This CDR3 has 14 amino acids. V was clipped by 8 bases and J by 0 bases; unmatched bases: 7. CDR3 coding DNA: TGTGCCAGCGGCCTAGCGGTAGGCTCCTACGAGCAGTACTTC. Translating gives CASGLAVGSYEQYF.

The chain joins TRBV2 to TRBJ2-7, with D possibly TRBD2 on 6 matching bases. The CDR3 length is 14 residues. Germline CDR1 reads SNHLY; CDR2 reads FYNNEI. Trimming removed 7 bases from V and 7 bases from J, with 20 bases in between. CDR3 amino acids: CASTPDGGLGEQYF. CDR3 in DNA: TGTGCCAGCACCCCAGATGGAGGGCTGGGGGAGCAGTACTTC. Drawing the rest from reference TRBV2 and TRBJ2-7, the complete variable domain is EPEVTQTPSHQVTQMGQEVILRCVPISNHLYFYWYRQILGQKVEFLVSFYNNEISEKSEIFDDQFSVERPDGSNFTLKIRSTKLEDSAMYFCASTPDGGLGEQYFGPGTRLTVT.

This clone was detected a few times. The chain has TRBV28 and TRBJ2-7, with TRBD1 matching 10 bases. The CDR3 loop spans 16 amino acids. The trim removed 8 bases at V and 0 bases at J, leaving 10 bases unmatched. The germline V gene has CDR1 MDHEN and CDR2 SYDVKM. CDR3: CASLTTTGGHSYEQYF. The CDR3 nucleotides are TGTGCCAGCCTAACCACGACAGGGGGCCACTCCTACGAGCAGTACTTC.

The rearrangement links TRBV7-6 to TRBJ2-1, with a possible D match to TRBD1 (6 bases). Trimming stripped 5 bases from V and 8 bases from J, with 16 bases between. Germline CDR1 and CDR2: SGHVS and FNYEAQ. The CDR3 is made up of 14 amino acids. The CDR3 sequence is CASSEQGNLYEQFF. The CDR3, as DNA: TGTGCCAGCAGCGAACAGGGCAACTTGTATGAGCAGTTCTTC.

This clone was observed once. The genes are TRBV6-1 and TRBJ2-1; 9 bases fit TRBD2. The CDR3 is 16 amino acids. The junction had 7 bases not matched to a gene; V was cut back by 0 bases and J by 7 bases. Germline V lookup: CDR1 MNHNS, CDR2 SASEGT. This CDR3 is CASSEAPGLASNEQFF. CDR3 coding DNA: TGTGCCAGCAGTGAAGCGCCGGGACTAGCTAGTAATGAGCAGTTCTTC.

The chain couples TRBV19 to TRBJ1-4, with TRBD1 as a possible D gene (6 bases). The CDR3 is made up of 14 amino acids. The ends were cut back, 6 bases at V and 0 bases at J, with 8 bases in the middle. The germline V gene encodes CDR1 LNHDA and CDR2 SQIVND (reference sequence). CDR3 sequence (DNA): TGTGCCAGTAGCCCAGGGGCAACTAATGAAAAACTGTTTTTT. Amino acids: CASSPGATNEKLFF. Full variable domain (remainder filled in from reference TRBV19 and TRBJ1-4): DGGITQSPKYLFRKEGQNVTLSCEQNLNHDAMYWYRQDPGQGLRLIYYSQIVNDFQKGDIAEGYSVSREKKESFPLTVTSAQKNPTAFYLCASSPGATNEKLFFGSGTQLSVL.